The text below deals with one T cell receptor beta chain. The data originate from a study of PD-1 blockade in classical Hodgkin lymphoma. For the study at large: The nivolumab dose that patients received was 3 mg/kg, given intravenously every 2 weeks.

Method: immunoSEQ multiplex PCR; TCRdb's copy keeps in-frame clones and lacks some. Among some 93,000 clones listed, roughly 73% were seen once. The time point denotes: cycle 4 day 1 (C4D1), after 5 to 7 weeks of nivolumab. Brentuximab vedotin exposure varied, and every patient relapsed after autologous stem cell transplantation. The study recorded best responses of complete response, partial response or progressive disease. There are 15 residues in the CDR3. V was cut by 6 bases and J by 5 bases, with 19 bases left in between. Germline V gives CDR1 MDHEN, CDR2 SYDVKM. This chain joins TRBV28 and TRBJ2-5; tentatively, D is TRBD2 (5 bases). This TCR came from a human donor with classical Hodgkin lymphoma. This specimen was peripheral blood mononuclear cells (PBMCs), taken before the fourth cycle of nivolumab. In nucleotides, the CDR3 is TGTGCCAGCAGCCCCAACGGACGGACTGGGGAGACCCAGTACTTC. It is translated as CASSPNGRTGETQYF.